What follows describes a single T cell receptor (beta chain). Produced via immunoSEQ multiplex PCR; TCRdb's table is partial and in-frame only. The sample has about 130,000 clones; 65% to 90% are singletons. The CDR3 length is 15 residues. Germline CDR1 is SGHRS and CDR2 is YFSETQ. V dropped 5 bases and J dropped 1; count of bases not matched to a gene: 0. The data derive from a study of identifying expanded T cells in peripheral blood. The rearrangement links TRBV5-1 to TRBJ2-1, with 13 bases lining up with TRBD2. This TCR was recovered from a person aged 18 to 75 in good health. The sequenced sample consisted of blood. Here the CDR3 DNA reads TGCGCCAGCAGACTAGCGGGAGGGTCCTACAATGAGCAGTTCTTC. Encoded protein: CASRLAGGSYNEQFF.